This T cell receptor beta chain was identified in a study of blood T cells in healthy people across ages. Regarding the study as a whole: Among T cells, TCR beta diversity per million cells dropped roughly linearly as age rose. Leaving the PBMCs unsorted stopped any conclusive comparison of naive versus antigen-experienced cells. The study found more naive CD4+ cells and higher diversity in long-lived than aged donors.

This clonotype has a single count. What it binds is unknown. Primed by a sample-barcoded 5' primer and a J-beta primer mix, a second PCR proceeded for 7 to 11 cycles. TCRdb independently ran MiXCR on the 5' RACE reads; one entry per CDR3 protein. The table shows about 1.7 million distinct CDR3 sequences, with 28% occurring only once. J was trimmed by 2 bases and V by 3 bases; bases with no gene match: 4. CDR3 length: 13 amino acids. In germline, CDR1 is DFQATT, CDR2 SNEGSKA (reference sequence). Whenever a sample was processed, at least 6.5 million PBMCs were isolated. The genes are TRBV20-1 and TRBJ2-7, with 7 nucleotides matching TRBD2. What was sequenced was blood. The source of this sequence is a woman aged 25 to 39 in good health. The CDR3 nucleotides are TGCAGTGCTAGCGGGAGGAAGGCCTACGAGCAGTACTTC. This translates into CSASGRKAYEQYF.